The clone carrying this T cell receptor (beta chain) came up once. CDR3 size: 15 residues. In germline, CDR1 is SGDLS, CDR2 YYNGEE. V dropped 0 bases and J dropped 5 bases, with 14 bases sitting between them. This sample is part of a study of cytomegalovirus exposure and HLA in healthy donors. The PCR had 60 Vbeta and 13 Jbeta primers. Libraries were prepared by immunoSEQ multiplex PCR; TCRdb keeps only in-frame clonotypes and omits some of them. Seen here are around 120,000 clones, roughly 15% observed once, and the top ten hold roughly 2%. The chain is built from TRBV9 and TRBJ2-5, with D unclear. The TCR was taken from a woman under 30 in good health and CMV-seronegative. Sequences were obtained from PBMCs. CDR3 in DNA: TGTGCCAGCAGCGTAGGAGGTATTAGTACGGAGACCCAGTACTTC. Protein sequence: CASSVGGISTETQYF.